Listed below are T cell receptor beta chains from one sample, sequenced in a study of blood T cell repertoires in COVID-19. The assay was immunoSEQ multiplex PCR, and TCRdb's table has in-frame clones only and misses some. The table has about 130,000 clones, approximately 89% seen once. The sample was peripheral blood. The receptors stem from a woman in her 70s with COVID-19, enrolled during active disease. Both conserved end residues are part of each CDR3.

V gene,J gene,CDR3 protein
TRBV28,TRBJ1-2,CASSARDNYGYTF
TRBV6-4,TRBJ2-7,CASSESGTGPYEQYF
TRBV4-2,TRBJ2-5,CASSQDRRETQYF
TRBV12-3/TRBV12-4,TRBJ2-1,CASSSKTGDEQFF
TRBV5-1,TRBJ1-1,CASSWGQGLDTEAFF
TRBV30,TRBJ1-2,CAANRDMSNYGYTF
TRBV13,TRBJ1-1,CASSLIVQDRNTEAFF
TRBV20-1,TRBJ2-7,CSAGYPSEQYF
TRBV5-1,TRBJ2-3,CASSLAADTQYF
TRBV29-1,TRBJ2-2,CSVEQTSAGELFF
TRBV19,TRBJ2-7,CASTISHSFGYEQYF
TRBV7-2,TRBJ2-1,CASSLVGGGSYNEQFF
TRBV3-1/TRBV3-2,TRBJ2-7,CASSQIASGGASYEQYF
TRBV28,TRBJ2-3,CASSLAGGHGGTDTQYF
TRBV18,TRBJ1-1,CASSLGQGNPEAFF